Below, 29 T cell receptor beta chains from the same sample are listed, as sequenced in a study of blood T cell repertoires in COVID-19. The data were produced by immunoSEQ multiplex PCR, yet TCRdb's version contains in-frame clones alone and is incomplete. The sample comprises 30,000 to 40,000 clones, about 85% of which are singletons, and roughly an eighth rests with the top ten. Sequences were obtained from peripheral blood. These receptors were obtained from a human donor in a cohort sampled during active COVID-19.

The chain joins TRBV5-5 to TRBJ1-1; tentatively, D is TRBD1 (6 bases). Germline V gives CDR1 SGHKS, CDR2 YYEKEE (reference sequence). The CDR3 spans 13 residues. The V end was cut by 4 bases, the J end by 1 base, with 8 bases between. CDR3 amino acids: CASSTQGNTEAFF. The DNA of the CDR3 is TGTGCCAGCAGCACACAGGGGAACACTGAAGCTTTCTTT.

This clone was recorded once. J is TRBJ2-5 and V is TRBV3-1 (or the pseudogene TRBV3-2), with 7 bases fitting TRBD2. The CDR3 contains 14 residues. The V and J ends lost 4 bases and 4 bases, in that order; junction bases with no gene match: 6. The germline gives CDR1 LGHDT, CDR2 YNNKEL (reference sequence). The CDR3 protein is CASSPTREAETQYF. CDR3 DNA: TGTGCCAGCAGCCCCACCCGGGAGGCAGAGACCCAGTACTTC.

V is TRBV4-2 and J is TRBJ1-3, with unresolved D. The CDR3 is 15 residues long. Germline V gene lookup returns CDR1 LGHNA and CDR2 YNFKEQ. Trimming cost V 4 bases and J 2 bases, with 12 bases left between them. CDR3 coding DNA: TGTGCCAGCAGCCCCCTAGGACTTGCTGGAAACACCATATATTTT. Translated, it gives CASSPLGLAGNTIYF.

The CDR3 region has the DNA TGCGCCAGCAGTCGCCTCCGGGACAGCTCGATCTATGGCTACACCTTC. This encodes CASSRLRDSSIYGYTF. The chain couples TRBV10-2 to TRBJ1-2, with 7 bases fitting TRBD1. The CDR3 is 16 residues long. Looked up from germline, CDR1 is WSHSY and CDR2 is SAAADI. With 5 bases clipped from V and 4 bases from J, the junction kept 13 bases outside the gene matches.

CDR3 nucleotides: TGCGCCAGCAGCGGAGCGTCCCGGGGGGCTTACAATGAGCAGTTCTTC. This encodes CASSGASRGAYNEQFF. This chain links TRBV4-1 with TRBJ2-1; TRBD2 might be the D (7 bases). The CDR3 has 16 amino acids. Trimming pared 5 bases from V and 4 bases from J, leaving 18 bases between. Germline CDR1 MGHRA, CDR2 YSYEKL.

This rearrangement joins TRBV19 to TRBJ2-2; 13 bases match TRBD2. Germline CDR1 reads LNHDA; CDR2 reads SQIVND (reference sequence). The ends lost 2 bases at V and 6 bases at J; junction bases unmatched: 0. The CDR3 consists of 15 residues. In DNA, the CDR3 is TGTGCCAGTAGTATAACTAGCGGGGGGGCCGGGGAGCTGTTTTTT. Amino acids: CASSITSGGAGELFF.

The chain is built from TRBV5-1 and TRBJ2-7; 10 nucleotides align to TRBD1. Germline CDR1 SGHRS, CDR2 YFSETQ. The CDR3 runs to 17 residues. The ends lost 1 base at V and 3 bases at J; junction bases unmatched: 10. The CDR3 DNA reads TGCGCCAGCAGCTTGCTTGATAGGACAGGGGGAAACTACGAGCAGTACTTC. Residues: CASSLLDRTGGNYEQYF.

This chain joins TRBV12-3 or TRBV12-4 and TRBJ2-3, with TRBD2 matching over 8 bases. This CDR3 is built from 12 residues. V was clipped by 7 bases and J by 6 bases; unmatched bases: 3. The CDR3 region is CASKASGDTQYF. CDR3 DNA sequence: TGTGCCAGCAAAGCTAGCGGGGATACGCAGTATTTT.

V is TRBV10-3 and J is TRBJ1-6; 9 bases are a match to TRBD1. V was pared by 2 bases and J by 3 bases, with 5 bases of the junction left unmatched. CDR1 is ENHRY, CDR2 SYGVKD, per germline. The length of the CDR3 is 17 residues. DNA of the CDR3: TGTGCCATCAGTGAGAGGATGGGACAGGGCTATAATTCACCCCTCCACTTT. Translating it yields CAISERMGQGYNSPLHF.

The rearrangement joins TRBV7-4 to TRBJ1-5, with D hard to call. Trimming removed 5 bases from V and 11 bases from J, with 13 bases in between. Germline V gene lookup returns CDR1 SGHVT and CDR2 SQSDAQ. The CDR3 contains 12 residues. CDR3 DNA: TGTGCCAGCAGCCTAGTGACTCCGGCCCAGCATTTT. As protein: CASSLVTPAQHF.

This rearrangement joins TRBV18 to TRBJ2-2; weak D call: TRBD1 (6 bases). The V gene lost 3 bases and the J gene lost 0 bases, with 8 bases spanning the gap. Germline-derived CDR1 and CDR2 are KGHSH and LQKENI. This CDR3 spans 15 amino acids. The CDR3 DNA sequence: TGTGCCAGCTCACCGGACAGTGCGAACACCGGGGAGCTGTTTTTT. This sequence encodes CASSPDSANTGELFF.

The rearrangement uses TRBV7-2 and TRBJ1-4; TRBD1 aligns across 8 bases. Trimming cost V 5 bases and J 5 bases; bases outside gene matches: 10. This CDR3 spans 16 amino acids. Germline values: CDR1 SGHTA, CDR2 FQGNSA. For the CDR3, the DNA is TGTGCCAGCAGCCATCAGACAGGGGAATTAAATGAAAAACTGTTTTTT. Encoded protein: CASSHQTGELNEKLFF.

In this sample, this clone turned up a few times. J is TRBJ2-7 and V is TRBV2, with 8 nucleotides matching TRBD1. The CDR3 runs 14 residues. Germline assignment: CDR1 SNHLY and CDR2 FYNNEI. The V segment lost 7 bases and the J segment 0 bases; nucleotides outside the gene matches: 5. For the CDR3, the DNA is TGTGCCAGCACACGGACAGGGAACTCCTACGAGCAGTACTTC. Translation: CASTRTGNSYEQYF.

The chain uses TRBV6-1 and TRBJ2-1; 7 bases are a match to TRBD2. The germline CDR1 and CDR2 sequences are MNHNS and SASEGT. The CDR3 runs 16 residues. With V trimmed by 3 bases and J by 3 bases, 8 bases remained unmatched. CDR3 DNA: TGTGCCAGCAGTGAGATTGGAGCGGGACGCTACAATGAGCAGTTCTTC. It codes for CASSEIGAGRYNEQFF.

J is TRBJ1-6 and V is TRBV6-5; D is unresolved. The CDR3 is 15 amino acids. V was shortened by 6 bases and J by 7 bases, with 16 bases between the two germline ends. Germline V CDR1 and CDR2: MNHEY, SVGAGI. DNA of the CDR3: TGTGCCAGCAGACCCCAGGAAGGAATAAATTCACCCCTCCACTTT. It specifies CASRPQEGINSPLHF.

The chain employs TRBV5-1 and TRBJ2-3; no clear D gene. V was shortened by 0 bases and J by 1 base, with 18 bases between the two germline ends. CDR3 length equals 18 residues. Germline CDR1 SGHRS, CDR2 YFSETQ. The CDR3 loop is CASSLGSSYQTRTDTQYF. The CDR3 bases are TGCGCCAGCAGCTTGGGAAGCTCCTACCAAACCCGCACAGATACGCAGTATTTT.

This rearrangement joins TRBV6-5 to TRBJ1-1; no definite D call. This CDR3 comprises 11 residues. V was pared by 7 bases and J by 2 bases, with 5 bases between. CDR1 and CDR2 from the germline V gene are MNHEY and SVGAGI. In DNA, the CDR3 is TGTGCCAGCAACAGAAACACTGAAGCTTTCTTT. Residues: CASNRNTEAFF.

The chain uses TRBV20-1 and TRBJ2-1; a possible D gene is TRBD2 (6 bases). Germline V gives CDR1 DFQATT, CDR2 SNEGSKA (reference sequence). This CDR3 spans 14 amino acids. V was clipped by 3 bases and J by 4 bases, with 13 bases between them. For the CDR3, the DNA is TGCAGTGCTAGTAAGGGGCGGGGTTACAATGAGCAGTTCTTC. Its protein product is CSASKGRGYNEQFF.

The genes are TRBV25-1 and TRBJ2-7, with TRBD1 matching over 9 bases. The CDR3 has 17 amino acids. Trimming cost V 2 bases and J 3 bases; bases outside gene matches: 11. Germline V gives CDR1 MGHDK, CDR2 SYGVNS. The CDR3 sequence: CASSERTRRQGVYEQYF. The CDR3 DNA follows: TGTGCCAGCAGTGAAAGGACGCGGAGACAGGGGGTCTACGAGCAGTACTTC.

CDR3 region: CASSRNRGQGYNEQFF. The CDR3 DNA sequence: TGTGCCAGCAGCCGTAACCGGGGACAGGGGTACAATGAGCAGTTCTTC. This rearrangement joins TRBV3-1 (or the pseudogene TRBV3-2) to TRBJ2-1; 10 positions agree with TRBD1. The CDR3 has 16 amino acids. V shed 4 bases and J 4 bases; nucleotides not matched to a gene: 7. Per germline, CDR1 LGHDT and CDR2 YNNKEL (reference sequence).

A single count supports this clone. The chain links TRBV3-1 (or the pseudogene TRBV3-2) to TRBJ2-5; 7 bases are shared with TRBD2. Germline CDR1 LGHDT, CDR2 YNNKEL (reference sequence). This CDR3 is built from 17 residues. The V gene end was trimmed by 4 bases and the J gene end by 5 bases; junction bases not matched to a gene: 16. The CDR3 DNA follows: TGTGCCAGCAGCCTCCGACTAGCAGTGGGGGGTGTGGAGACCCAGTACTTC. Protein sequence: CASSLRLAVGGVETQYF.

The chain recombines TRBV2 with TRBJ1-4; 7 bases are a match to TRBD1. This CDR3 spans 13 amino acids. Germline CDR1 is SNHLY and CDR2 is FYNNEI. Unmatched junction bases numbered 10, after V lost 10 bases and J lost 8 bases. The CDR3: CATSGGGIEKLFF. The CDR3 coding sequence is TGTGCCACCTCAGGAGGGGGCATCGAAAAACTGTTTTTT.

The chain employs TRBV19 and TRBJ2-7; a weak D match, TRBD1 (6 bases). Trimming took 2 bases from V and 4 from J, leaving 15 bases between them. CDR3 length equals 15 residues. Germline CDR1 reads LNHDA; CDR2 reads SQIVND (reference sequence). CDR3 nucleotide sequence: TGTGCCAGTAGTATAAGGGTGGGACAAAATTACGAGCAGTACTTC. This encodes CASSIRVGQNYEQYF. The full variable domain, completed using reference TRBV19 and TRBJ2-7, is DGGITQSPKYLFRKEGQNVTLSCEQNLNHDAMYWYRQDPGQGLRLIYYSQIVNDFQKGDIAEGYSVSREKKESFPLTVTSAQKNPTAFYLCASSIRVGQNYEQYFGPGTRLTVT.

The chain employs TRBV7-8 and TRBJ1-1, with 8 nucleotides matching TRBD1. Germline V gene lookup returns CDR1 SGHVS and CDR2 FQNEAQ. V shed 6 bases, J shed 1 base, and the junction held 4 bases outside the gene matches. CDR3 size: 14 residues. CDR3 protein: CASSWTGTNTEAFF. The CDR3 DNA reads TGTGCCAGCAGTTGGACAGGGACGAACACTGAAGCTTTCTTT.

This clone came up many times. V usage is TRBV6-5 and J usage is TRBJ1-6, with TRBD1 matching over 10 bases. Germline CDR1 MNHEY, CDR2 SVGAGI. Trimming removed 8 bases from V and 9 bases from J; junction bases left unmatched: 7. The CDR3 loop spans 14 amino acids. In DNA form, the CDR3 reads TGTGCCAGCCACTCGACAGGGGGCCGTTCACCCCTCCACTTT. The encoded protein is CASHSTGGRSPLHF.

The chain has TRBV11-2 and TRBJ1-1; D unresolved. V lost 0 bases, J lost 3 bases, and 8 bases lay in between. Germline V gene sequence: CDR1 SGHAT, CDR2 FQNNGV. The CDR3 is 14 residues long. The CDR3 loop reads CASSLDTGYTEAFF. The CDR3, as DNA: TGTGCCAGCAGCTTAGATACGGGGTACACTGAAGCTTTCTTT.

The chain recombines TRBV6-5 with TRBJ2-4; D might be TRBD1 (6 bases). Germline CDR1 and CDR2: MNHEY and SVGAGI. Trimming left V 7 bases short and J 2 bases short, with 15 bases between. The CDR3 contains 15 residues. The CDR3 region is CASTGERRTKNIQYF. The DNA of the CDR3 is TGTGCCAGCACAGGGGAGAGGAGGACCAAAAACATTCAGTACTTC.

CDR3 amino acids: CASRNSDYGYTF. CDR3 coding DNA: TGTGCCAGTAGAAATTCGGACTATGGCTACACCTTC. The chain combines TRBV19 with TRBJ1-2, with no clear D. Trimming took 6 bases from V and 3 from J, leaving 8 bases between them. Germline CDR1 LNHDA, CDR2 SQIVND (reference sequence). The CDR3 totals 12 residues.

This chain uses TRBV7-9 with TRBJ2-7; 7 bases are a match to TRBD1. The germline CDR1 and CDR2 sequences are SEHNR and FQNEAQ (reference sequence). Trimming at V came to 4 bases and at J to 6 bases, leaving 3 bases not matched to a gene. This CDR3 contains 12 residues. The CDR3 reads CASSSQGPEQYF. The DNA for the CDR3 is TGTGCCAGCAGCTCACAGGGGCCCGAGCAGTACTTC.